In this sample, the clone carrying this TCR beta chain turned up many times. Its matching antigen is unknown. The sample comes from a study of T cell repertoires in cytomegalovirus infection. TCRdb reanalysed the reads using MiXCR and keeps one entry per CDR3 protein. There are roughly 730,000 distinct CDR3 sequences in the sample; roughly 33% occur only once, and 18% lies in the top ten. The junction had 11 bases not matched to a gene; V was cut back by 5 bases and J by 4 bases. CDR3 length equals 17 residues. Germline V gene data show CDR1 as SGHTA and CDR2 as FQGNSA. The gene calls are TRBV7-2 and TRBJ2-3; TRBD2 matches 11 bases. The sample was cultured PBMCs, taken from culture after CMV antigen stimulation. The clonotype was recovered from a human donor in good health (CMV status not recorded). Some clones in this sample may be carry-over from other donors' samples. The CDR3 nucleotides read TGTGCCAGCAGCCTTCTCCCTAGCGGGGGGAGCGCAGATACGCAGTATTTT. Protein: CASSLLPSGGSADTQYF.